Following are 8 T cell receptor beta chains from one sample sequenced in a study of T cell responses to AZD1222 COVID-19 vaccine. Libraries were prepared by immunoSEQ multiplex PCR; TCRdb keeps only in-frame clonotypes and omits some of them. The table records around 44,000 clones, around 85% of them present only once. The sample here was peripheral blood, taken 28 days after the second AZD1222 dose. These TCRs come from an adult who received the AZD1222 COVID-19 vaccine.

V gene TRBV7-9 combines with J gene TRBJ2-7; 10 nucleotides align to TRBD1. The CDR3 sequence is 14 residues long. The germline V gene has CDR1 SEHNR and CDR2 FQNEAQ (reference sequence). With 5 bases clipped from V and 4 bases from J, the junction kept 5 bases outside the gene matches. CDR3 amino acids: CASSPGTGAYEQYF. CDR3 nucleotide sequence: TGTGCCAGCAGCCCGGGGACAGGGGCGTACGAGCAGTACTTC.

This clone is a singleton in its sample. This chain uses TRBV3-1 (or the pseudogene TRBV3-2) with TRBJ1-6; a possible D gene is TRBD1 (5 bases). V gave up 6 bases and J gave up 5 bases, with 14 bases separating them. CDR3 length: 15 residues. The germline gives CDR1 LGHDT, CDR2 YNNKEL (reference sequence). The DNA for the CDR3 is TGTGCCAGCAGGCGGGACGGATTCAATAATTCACCCCTCCACTTT. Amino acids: CASRRDGFNNSPLHF.

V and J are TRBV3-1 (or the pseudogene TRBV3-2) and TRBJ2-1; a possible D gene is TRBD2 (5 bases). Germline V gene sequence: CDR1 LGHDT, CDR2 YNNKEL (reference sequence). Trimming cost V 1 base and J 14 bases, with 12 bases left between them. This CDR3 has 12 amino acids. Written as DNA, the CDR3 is TGTGCCAGCAGCCAAGGGGCTAGCCGGGAGTTCTTC. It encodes CASSQGASREFF.

The DNA of the CDR3 is TGTGCCAGCAGCGAGGGAGCTAGCGGGAGGGGGACAGATACGCAGTATTTT. As protein: CASSEGASGRGTDTQYF. This sequence joins TRBV9 and TRBJ2-3; 12 nucleotides agree with TRBD2. Germline V gives CDR1 SGDLS, CDR2 YYNGEE. This CDR3 is built from 17 residues. Trimming removed 3 bases from V and 3 bases from J; junction bases left unmatched: 8. Full variable domain (rest looked up from reference TRBV9 and TRBJ2-3): DSGVTQTPKHLITATGQRVTLRCSPRSGDLSVYWYQQSLDQGLQFLIQYYNGEERAKGNILERFSAQQFPDLHSELNLSSLELGDSALYFCASSEGASGRGTDTQYFGPGTRLTVL.

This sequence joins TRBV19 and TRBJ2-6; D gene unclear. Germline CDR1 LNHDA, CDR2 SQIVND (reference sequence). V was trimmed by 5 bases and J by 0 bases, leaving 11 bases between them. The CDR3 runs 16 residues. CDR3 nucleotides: TGTGCCAGTAGTCGCCGACCGAGCTCTGGGGCCAACGTCCTGACTTTC. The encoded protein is CASSRRPSSGANVLTF.

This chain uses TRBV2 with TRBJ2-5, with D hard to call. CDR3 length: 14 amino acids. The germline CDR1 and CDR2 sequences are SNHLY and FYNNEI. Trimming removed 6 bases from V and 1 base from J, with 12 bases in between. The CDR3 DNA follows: TGTGCCAGCAGCGTGATCGGCGGCCAAGAGACCCAGTACTTC. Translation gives CASSVIGGQETQYF.

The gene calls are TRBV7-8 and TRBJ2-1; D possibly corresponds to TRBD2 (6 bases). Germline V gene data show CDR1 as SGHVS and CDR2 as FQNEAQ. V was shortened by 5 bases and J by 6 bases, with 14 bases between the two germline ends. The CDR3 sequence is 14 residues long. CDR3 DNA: TGTGCCAGCAGCCCTTCGGGGGTAGGCAATGAGCAGTTCTTC. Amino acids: CASSPSGVGNEQFF.

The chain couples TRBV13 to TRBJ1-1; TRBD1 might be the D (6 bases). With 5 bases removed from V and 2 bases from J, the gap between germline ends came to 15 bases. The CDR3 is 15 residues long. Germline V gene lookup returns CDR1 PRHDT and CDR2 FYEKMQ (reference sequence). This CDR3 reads CASSRRGGGNTEAFF. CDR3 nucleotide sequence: TGTGCCAGCAGCCGGCGCGGGGGCGGAAACACTGAAGCTTTCTTT.